This TCR beta chain was documented in a study of T cell responses to AZD1222 COVID-19 vaccine. Worth noting for this clone: Its cognate antigen is unknown.

Per germline, CDR1 MNHNY and CDR2 SVGAGI (reference sequence). J was trimmed by 3 bases and V by 7 bases; bases with no gene match: 10. The CDR3 contains 15 residues. Study outcomes and limitations: A rise in Spike-specific TCR breadth and depth followed two AZD1222 doses.

Clones were read by immunoSEQ multiplex PCR, and TCRdb kept only the in-frame ones, dropping some. The profile covers more than 150,000 clones, with around 92% appearing a single time and 8% to 13% taken by the ten largest. Here the sequenced sample was peripheral blood, taken on day 0 of AZD1222 vaccination. This chain joins TRBV6-6 and TRBJ1-1, with TRBD1 matching over 8 bases. The receptor was isolated from an adult in good health. The DNA for the CDR3 is TGTGCCAGCACCGGACAGGGCGTGAGGGACACTGAAGCTTTCTTT. Residues: CASTGQGVRDTEAFF.